This T cell receptor beta chain came from a study of shared clonotypes between healthy human individuals. Study summary: CD4 naive cells filled three plates per donor, CD4 memory three, CD8 naive two and CD8 memory one. Notes on the study in general: Larger estimated richness was generally seen in naive subsets than in memory subsets.

The method was immunoSEQ multiplex PCR; TCRdb's version includes in-frame clones alone and lacks a portion of them. The sample contains millions of clones, roughly 94% of which appear only once. The study drew its donors from healthy HIV-negative adults without recent acute infections or vaccinations. Splitting the CD4+ cells yielded a CD45RA+ naive subset and a CD45RA-negative memory subset. Worth noting for this clone: Its antigen remains unidentified.

This TCR was recovered from a man aged 18 to 29 in good health. The sequencing input was naive CD4+ T cells sorted from blood. Indicated subset: CD45RA+ positively selected.

CDR3 coding DNA: TGCGCCAGCAGACGGGACACCGGGCGCACTGAAGCTTTCTTT. It codes for CASRRDTGRTEAFF. The chain employs TRBV5-1 and TRBJ1-1; possibly TRBD1 for D (6 bases). The CDR3 is made up of 14 amino acids. Trimming pared 5 bases from V and 4 bases from J, leaving 15 bases between. Germline CDR1 reads SGHRS; CDR2 reads YFSETQ.